The 20 T cell receptor beta chains below come from one sample, sequenced in a study of cytomegalovirus exposure and HLA in healthy donors. Researchers ran the PCR with 60 Vbeta and 13 Jbeta primers. Profiling relied on immunoSEQ multiplex PCR, and the TCRdb table lists in-frame clones only, not all of them. The sample data list 25,000 to 40,000 clones. Specimen: PBMCs. These receptors were collected from a woman aged 35 to 49 in good health and CMV-seropositive.

The V call is TRBV4-1, the J call TRBJ2-7, with 8 bases aligning to TRBD1. V gave up 0 bases and J gave up 2 bases; unmatched junction bases: 15. The germline V gene encodes CDR1 MGHRA and CDR2 YSYEKL. The CDR3 consists of 19 residues. The CDR3 spells CASSQDFPGQVLSAYEQYF. The DNA of the CDR3 is TGCGCCAGCAGCCAAGACTTCCCGGGACAGGTTTTGAGCGCCTACGAGCAGTACTTC.

V and J are TRBV6-1 and TRBJ2-7; a weak D match, TRBD2 (6 bases). Trimming took off 3 bases at V and 0 bases at J, with 18 bases between the two ends. Per the germline V gene, CDR1 is MNHNS and CDR2 is SASEGT. The CDR3 length is 17 residues. CDR3 amino acids: CASSEMTGTRISYEQYF. CDR3 nucleotides: TGTGCCAGCAGTGAGATGACCGGGACTCGTATCTCCTACGAGCAGTACTTC.

V usage is TRBV4-1 and J usage is TRBJ2-1, with 7 bases identical to TRBD2. This CDR3 comprises 17 residues. Germline lookup yields CDR1 MGHRA and CDR2 YSYEKL. Trimming took 4 bases from V and 0 from J; bases not matched to a gene: 9. CDR3 protein: CASSPPSGGSSYNEQFF. As DNA, the CDR3 is TGCGCCAGCAGCCCCCCTAGCGGAGGAAGCTCCTACAATGAGCAGTTCTTC.

CDR3 sequence: CASSEARRGNQPQHF. The CDR3 DNA reads TGTGCCAGCAGTGAAGCGCGCAGGGGCAATCAGCCCCAGCATTTT. This rearrangement joins TRBV2 to TRBJ1-5, with a weak D call TRBD1 (5 bases). Trimming removed 0 bases from V and 2 bases from J, with 8 bases in between. This CDR3 is built from 15 residues. Germline CDR1 and CDR2: SNHLY and FYNNEI.

CDR3 amino acids: CATSLAGGETQYF. CDR3 DNA sequence: TGTGCCACCAGTCTTGCGGGAGGAGAGACCCAGTACTTC. The chain combines TRBV15 with TRBJ2-5, with 8 bases identical to TRBD2. Germline-derived CDR1 and CDR2 are LNHNV and YYDKDF (reference sequence). J was trimmed by 4 bases and V by 6 bases; bases with no gene match: 4. The CDR3 length is 13 residues.

The V and J genes are TRBV7-9 and TRBJ2-7, with a tentative D call TRBD1 (7 bases). Germline V gene lookup returns CDR1 SEHNR and CDR2 FQNEAQ (reference sequence). The CDR3 has 14 residues. Trimming shortened V by 7 bases and J by 6 bases, and 19 bases separated the two germline ends. The CDR3 DNA reads TGTGCCAGCAACGGGGGCCCCCAGGGGGTCGAGCAGTACTTC. Translation: CASNGGPQGVEQYF.

The genes are TRBV4-1 and TRBJ1-1, with TRBD1 as a possible D gene (6 bases). This CDR3 spans 17 amino acids. V was cut by 0 bases and J by 6 bases, with 20 bases left in between. Germline CDR1 MGHRA, CDR2 YSYEKL. The CDR3 coding sequence is TGCGCCAGCAGCCAAGACCGGGACACCCAAGGTATACCTGAAGCTTTCTTT. This gives the protein CASSQDRDTQGIPEAFF.

This chain joins TRBV6-6 and TRBJ2-7; TRBD1 matches 10 bases. Germline V gene data show CDR1 as MNHNY and CDR2 as SVGAGI (reference sequence). The CDR3 spans 15 residues. The V and J ends lost 2 bases and 3 bases, in that order; junction bases with no gene match: 4. In DNA form, the CDR3 reads TGTGCCAGCAGTTACAGTGGGACAGGGGTCTACGAGCAGTACTTC. The encoded protein is CASSYSGTGVYEQYF.

The CDR3 is CASSTGTGRWTGELFF. CDR3 coding DNA: TGTGCCAGCAGCACAGGGACAGGGCGGTGGACCGGGGAGCTGTTTTTT. This chain joins TRBV7-3 and TRBJ2-2; TRBD1 matches 9 bases. The CDR3 is 16 residues long. V dropped 5 bases and J dropped 5; count of bases not matched to a gene: 9. Germline CDR1 SGHTA, CDR2 FQGTGA.

Details on this clone: The sample contains more than one DNA sequence encoding this CDR3. The genes are TRBV6-1 and TRBJ1-2; TRBD1 might be the D (6 bases). Trimming pared 6 bases from V and 2 bases from J, leaving 10 bases between. This CDR3 spans 13 amino acids. CDR1 is MNHNS and CDR2 is SASEGT in the germline V gene. In DNA, the CDR3 is TGTGCCAGCAGCGACAGGATGAACTATGGCTACACCTTC. Amino acid sequence: CASSDRMNYGYTF.

J is TRBJ1-1 and V is TRBV5-1, with D tentatively TRBD1 (6 bases). This CDR3 region has 15 residues. Germline loops: CDR1 SGHRS, CDR2 YFSETQ. V shed 4 bases and J shed 2 bases, with 15 bases lying between them. The CDR3 here is CASSRGGGPNTEAFF. The CDR3 DNA sequence: TGCGCCAGCAGCCGGGGCGGGGGGCCCAACACTGAAGCTTTCTTT.

The rearrangement links TRBV29-1 to TRBJ2-7; 12 bases match TRBD1. J lost 4 bases, V lost 8 bases, and 6 bases had no gene match. The germline V gene has CDR1 SQVTM and CDR2 ANQGSEA. This CDR3 region has 13 residues. Written as DNA, the CDR3 is TGCAGCATCCGGGACAGGGGGCGGTACGAGCAGTACTTC. Amino acids: CSIRDRGRYEQYF.

The chain joins TRBV5-6 to TRBJ2-1; 11 nucleotides agree with TRBD2. Looked up from germline, CDR1 is SGHDT and CDR2 is YYEEEE. This CDR3 region has 14 residues. Germline trimming cut 1 base from V and 6 bases from J; bases unmatched to any gene: 0. As DNA, the CDR3 is TGTGCCAGCAGCTTGACTAGCGGGAGCAATGAGCAGTTCTTC. This codes for CASSLTSGSNEQFF. The full variable domain, with the rest looked up from reference TRBV5-6 and TRBJ2-1, is DAGVTQSPTHLIKTRGQQVTLRCSPKSGHDTVSWYQQALGQGPQFIFQYYEEEERQRGNFPDRFSGHQFPNYSSELNVNALLLGDSALYLCASSLTSGSNEQFFGPGTRLTVL.

The chain combines TRBV5-4 with TRBJ2-2; 9 bases line up with TRBD1. Trimming took 4 bases from V and 2 from J; bases not matched to a gene: 6. The CDR3 sequence is 16 residues long. Germline V lookup: CDR1 SGHNT, CDR2 YYREEE (reference sequence). The CDR3 loop is CASSPDRGVNTGELFF. CDR3 DNA: TGTGCCAGCAGCCCCGACAGGGGGGTTAACACCGGGGAGCTGTTTTTT.

The CDR3 protein is CASSLVGVNEKLFF. The CDR3 DNA follows: TGTGCCAGCAGCTTAGTCGGAGTTAATGAAAAACTGTTTTTT. The rearrangement uses TRBV7-9 and TRBJ1-4; D gene ambiguous. The V gene's germline CDR1 is SEHNR and CDR2 FQNEAQ (reference sequence). CDR3 length equals 14 residues. The V and J ends lost 1 base and 4 bases respectively, with 7 bases between them.

This chain links TRBV4-2 with TRBJ2-1, with 9 positions matching TRBD1. Losses at the gene ends were 1 base for V and 3 bases for J; bases not matched to a gene: 7. CDR3 length equals 17 residues. In germline, CDR1 is LGHNA, CDR2 YNFKEQ. DNA of the CDR3: TGTGCCAGCAGCCAAGGGGCCGGGACAGGGAACTACAATGAGCAGTTCTTC. This translates into CASSQGAGTGNYNEQFF.

This chain uses TRBV6-7 with TRBJ2-3, with 8 bases identical to TRBD2. TRBV6-7 belongs to the ORF category, with a function that is uncertain. The ends lost 4 bases at V and 2 bases at J; junction bases unmatched: 5. The CDR3 runs 15 residues. The CDR3: CASSFRLAYTDTQYF. The DNA for the CDR3 is TGTGCCAGCAGTTTCCGACTAGCGTACACAGATACGCAGTATTTT.

The chain employs TRBV9 and TRBJ2-7, with a weak D call TRBD2 (6 bases). This CDR3 region has 14 residues. Deletions cut 1 base from V and 2 bases from J, with 10 bases between. Looked up from germline, CDR1 is SGDLS and CDR2 is YYNGEE. CDR3 in amino acids: CASSVTTGAYEQYF. The CDR3 nucleotides read TGTGCCAGCAGCGTAACTACGGGAGCCTACGAGCAGTACTTC.

The rearrangement uses TRBV30 and TRBJ1-3; D perhaps matches TRBD1 (5 bases). Deletions cut 0 bases from V and 2 bases from J, with 8 bases between. This CDR3 contains 14 residues. Germline lookup yields CDR1 GTSNPN and CDR2 SVGIG (reference sequence). The CDR3 DNA reads TGTGCCTGGAGTGTGGGAGGGGCTGGAAACACCATATATTTT. Amino acid sequence: CAWSVGGAGNTIYF. Full variable domain (remainder filled in from reference TRBV30 and TRBJ1-3): SQTIHQWPATLVQPVGSPLSLECTVEGTSNPNLYWYRQAAGRGLQLLFYSVGIGQISSEVPQNLSASRPQDRQFILSSKKLLLSDSGFYLCAWSVGGAGNTIYFGEGSWLTVV.

Worth noting for this clone: An end of the junction does not agree with germline; a read error may underlie this. The chain has TRBV30 and TRBJ2-3; 8 bases match TRBD2. The CDR3 is 15 amino acids. Germline-derived CDR1 and CDR2 are GTSNPN and SVGIG (reference sequence). Written as DNA, the CDR3 is TGTGCCGGGAGCCTCGAAGCGGGAGCGTTAGATACGCAGTATTTT. This gives the protein CAGSLEAGALDTQYF.